Reported below is one TCR beta chain. Its recognized antigen is unknown. No quality values exist for individual bases; no much larger clone is one base distant. CDR1 is given as MNHEY and CDR2 as SVGAGI, both from the germline V gene. Measured from the cysteine to the phenylalanine, the CDR3 is 14 residues long. Of the read, only the CDR3 DNA is kept; its 42 bases are in frame from base 1. The library came from 5' RACE. The data were produced on an Illumina HiSeq 2500. A second PCR of about 7 to 12 cycles was performed with a sample-barcoded 5' primer and a J-beta primer mix. A unique molecular identifier was introduced onto each TCR beta cDNA molecule by a template-switch 5' adaptor carrying 12 random nucleotides. Each sample yielded at least 2.5 million CDR3-containing paired-end reads. The Mint cDNA synthesis kit, primed by a TRBC-specific oligonucleotide, was used to synthesize first-strand cDNA from all RNA. After uracil-DNA glycosylase treatment, a first 18-cycle PCR used universal primers M1SS and BC2_uni_R on all cDNA. The source study handled its data this way. Normalization of each sample was performed by random selection of 1 million high-quality reads, each carrying a distinct molecular identifier. Instead of being binned into consensus sequences, reads that shared molecular identifiers were thrown out. MiTCR, run with a Q25 quality threshold and the strictest error-elimination algorithm, handled CDR3 identification, clonotype clustering and error correction. A nonparametric unseen species model with Euler transformation was used to estimate a lower bound on total TCR beta diversity. In TCRdb, the public reads were trimmed at Q25 with fastp and aligned with MiXCR, with productive beta chains retained. Here each entry gathers all rows of one CDR3 protein and keeps the most common genes and DNA. These V and J calls originate from TCRdb's pipeline instead of the authors' own analysis. This sample gives around 1,600,000 distinct CDR3 sequences in total; approximately 39% of them show up just once. The top ten hold about 3.8% of the sample.

The data stem from a study of blood T cells in healthy people across ages (dated by TCRdb to the mid-2010s). Regarding the complete study: In model experiments, template switching captured about one uniquely barcoded TCR beta cDNA molecule for every two T cells. Four age groups were formed from the donors: young (average 16 years), middle-aged (just under 40), aged (62) and long-lived (82). For two donors (one aged 18 to 29 and one aged 80 or older), the study analyzed two additional independent replicas of 1 million unique cDNA reads from the same blood draw. Age-related changes in TCR beta repertoire diversity were measured in the study by deep sequencing normalized with unique cDNA molecular identifiers. To avoid experimental bias, donors of different ages were spread randomly across the sequencing lanes. The paper as a whole reports these results and caveats: Conclusive comparison of naive and antigen-experienced compartments was prevented by the profiling of bulk unsorted PBMCs. There was a strong correlation between observed TCR beta diversity and the percentage of naive T cells measured by flow cytometry. Observed TCR beta diversity per million T cells fell roughly linearly with age, and a significant reduction was already apparent by age roughly 40. Because the CMV infection status of the donors was unknown, age-related changes in expanded clonotypes may potentially have been confounded. Compared with the aged group, the long-lived group had more naive CD4+ T cells, fewer expanded clones and increased TCR diversity, a pattern suggesting age selection. Total diversity estimates from one million sequenced T cells were considered lower bounds and underestimates.

Donors were 35 to 40 systemically healthy Caucasian individuals from Russia aged roughly 6 to 100 years. About 9.8 milliliters of peripheral blood were drawn from each donor into EDTA-treated Vacutainer tubes. Ficoll-Paque density-gradient centrifugation was used to isolate PBMCs, with at least 7 million per sample. Trizol reagent was used to extract total RNA from the PBMCs, yielding at least 5.5 micrograms per sample. For every donor, flow cytometry on a PBMC aliquot measured the percentage of naive CD45RAhigh/CD27high T cells. The specimen was blood. This TCR came from a woman under 30 in good health. This chain joins TRBV6-5 to TRBJ2-4, with 8 bases in between that match TRBD1. The end of the DNA is better explained by TRBJ2-7, so the J call may be wrong. The CDR3 is CACTRTGYLHEQYF. The DNA reads TGTGCCTGCACCCGGACAGGGTATCTCCACGAGCAGTACTTC.